These T cell receptor beta chains were read from a single sample in a study of radiation and T cells in renal cell carcinoma. TCRdb's copy holds only in-frame clones and misses some; the assay was immunoSEQ multiplex PCR. The table shows tens of thousands of clones, with less than 55% occurring only once. Sample: tumor tissue, taken from a patient whose treatment was nephrectomy without radiotherapy. The origin of the receptors is a human donor with renal cell carcinoma. CDR3s include the opening cysteine and the closing phenylalanine or tryptophan. The order of the fields is J gene, V gene, D gene, clone size, CDR3 protein, CDR3 DNA. A D gene is named only where the DNA matches it firmly. Not every row has a clone size; where given, it reads once, few, many or a size class.

>TRBJ2-2|TRBV6-1|NA|once
CASRDQGTGELFF
TGTGCCAGCAGGGACCAGGGCACCGGGGAGCTGTTTTTT
>TRBJ2-3|TRBV13|NA|NA
CASSTPTGTDTQYF
TGTGCCAGCAGCACCCCAACCGGCACAGATACGCAGTATTTT
>TRBJ2-7|TRBV6-6|TRBD1|NA
CASSLPGQGYEQYF
TGTGCCAGCAGTTTACCGGGACAGGGATACGAGCAGTACTTC
>TRBJ2-4|TRBV18|NA|NA
CASSLNEGAKNIQYF
TGTGCCAGCTCACTGAACGAAGGGGCCAAAAACATTCAGTACTTC
>TRBJ1-6|TRBV5-1|NA|few
CASSLSPEPPLHF
TGCGCCAGCAGCTTGTCTCCAGAGCCACCCCTCCACTTT
>TRBJ1-4|TRBV15|NA|many
CATQTVTNEKLFF
TGTGCCACCCAGACGGTAACTAATGAAAAACTGTTTTTT
>TRBJ1-2|TRBV5-6|NA|NA
CASSLVGTSLYGYTF
TGTGCCAGCAGCTTAGTTGGGACCAGCCTATATGGCTACACCTTC
>TRBJ1-1|TRBV4-1|NA|NA
CASSLRRTGNTEAFF
TGCGCCAGCAGCCTCCGCCGGACGGGGAACACTGAAGCTTTCTTT
>TRBJ2-6|TRBV14|NA|NA
CASSQERGWANVLTF
TGTGCCAGCAGCCAAGAAAGGGGTTGGGCCAACGTCCTGACTTTC
>TRBJ2-3|TRBV5-3|NA|NA
CASSWDTASDTQYF
TGTGCCAGCAGCTGGGATACGGCCTCAGATACGCAGTATTTT
>TRBJ1-1|TRBV6-5|NA|NA
CASSYLGAGTEAFF
TGTGCCAGCAGTTACTTGGGGGCTGGAACTGAAGCTTTCTTT
>TRBJ1-2|TRBV19|TRBD1|NA
CASSTGQGFNYGYTF
TGTGCCAGTAGTACCGGACAGGGATTTAACTATGGCTACACCTTC
>TRBJ1-1|TRBV27|NA|NA
CASSRLRWGNTEAFF
TGTGCCAGCAGTCGGCTTAGGTGGGGGAACACTGAAGCTTTCTTT
>TRBJ1-3|TRBV7-2|NA|NA
CASSLGRQAYSGNTIYF
TGTGCCAGCAGCTTAGGCCGACAGGCCTACTCTGGAAACACCATATATTTT
>TRBJ1-1|TRBV7-2|TRBD1|NA
CASSPQGARGEAFF
TGTGCCAGCAGCCCACAGGGGGCGCGGGGTGAAGCTTTCTTT
>TRBJ2-1|TRBV7-6|NA|few
CASSLAGGYNEQFF
TGTGCCAGCAGCTTAGCTGGCGGATACAATGAGCAGTTCTTC
>TRBJ2-5|TRBV2|NA|NA
CASSSRQPQETQYF
TGTGCCAGCAGCTCAAGACAGCCACAAGAGACCCAGTACTTC
>TRBJ1-4|TRBV6-5|NA|NA
CASSFWGTAGAEKLFF
TGTGCCAGCAGTTTCTGGGGGACGGCGGGAGCAGAAAAACTGTTTTTT
>TRBJ2-3|TRBV7-3|NA|few
CASSLSGAVTDTQYF
TGTGCCAGCAGCTTAAGTGGGGCGGTTACAGATACGCAGTATTTT
>TRBJ2-7|TRBV11-2|NA|NA
CASSLVGEGEQYF
TGTGCCAGCAGCTTAGTGGGGGAAGGTGAGCAGTACTTC
>TRBJ2-3|TRBV7-2|NA|NA
CASSLEGGPTDTQYF
TGTGCCAGCAGCTTAGAGGGGGGGCCGACAGATACGCAGTATTTT
>TRBJ1-5|TRBV6-5|NA|medium-sized
CASSTTDSNQPQHF
TGTGCCAGCAGCACAACAGACTCCAATCAGCCCCAGCATTTT
>TRBJ2-5|TRBV5-1|TRBD2|few
CASSLATRGAGGGQTQYF
TGCGCCAGCAGCTTGGCTACCCGCGGAGCGGGGGGCGGCCAGACCCAGTACTTC
>TRBJ2-4|TRBV4-3|NA|few
CASSQAGNGNIQYF
TGCGCCAGCAGCCAAGCGGGGAATGGGAACATTCAGTACTTC
>TRBJ2-7|TRBV7-9|NA|few
CASSLVGLSPSYEQYF
TGTGCCAGCAGCTTAGTCGGGTTATCCCCCTCCTACGAGCAGTACTTC
>TRBJ2-5|TRBV7-2|TRBD2|NA
CASSLSPSGGQETQYF
TGTGCCAGCAGCTTATCCCCTAGCGGGGGACAAGAGACCCAGTACTTC
>TRBJ2-3|TRBV7-3|TRBD2|NA
CASSLMASGGTSTDTQYF
TGTGCCAGCAGCTTAATGGCTAGCGGGGGCACTAGCACAGATACGCAGTATTTT
>TRBJ2-1|TRBV5-1|NA|few
CASSAGGVPGARYEQFF
TGCGCCAGCAGCGCGGGTGGAGTGCCGGGGGCCCGCTATGAGCAGTTCTTC
>TRBJ2-3|TRBV6-1|TRBD2|NA
CASRTAGGGTDTQYF
TGTGCCAGCAGGACCGCGGGGGGAGGGACAGATACGCAGTATTTT
>TRBJ1-5|TRBV30|NA|NA
CAWSGRGGGGSNQPQHF
TGTGCCTGGAGTGGTCGCGGTGGAGGGGGAAGCAATCAGCCCCAGCATTTT
>TRBJ2-3|TRBV6-4|TRBD2|once
CASSAGTSGHTDTQYF
TGTGCCAGCAGTGCCGGGACTAGCGGTCACACAGATACGCAGTATTTT
>TRBJ1-5|TRBV7-2|NA|few
CASSLEARWDQPQHF
TGTGCCAGCAGCTTAGAAGCCAGGTGGGACCAGCCCCAGCATTTT
>TRBJ2-3|TRBV5-1|TRBD2|NA
CASSFRGLETDTQYF
TGCGCCAGCAGCTTCCGGGGACTAGAAACCGATACGCAGTATTTT
>TRBJ1-3|TRBV4-3|TRBD1|NA
CASSQDDRGGNTIYF
TGCGCCAGCAGCCAAGATGACAGGGGCGGAAACACCATATATTTT